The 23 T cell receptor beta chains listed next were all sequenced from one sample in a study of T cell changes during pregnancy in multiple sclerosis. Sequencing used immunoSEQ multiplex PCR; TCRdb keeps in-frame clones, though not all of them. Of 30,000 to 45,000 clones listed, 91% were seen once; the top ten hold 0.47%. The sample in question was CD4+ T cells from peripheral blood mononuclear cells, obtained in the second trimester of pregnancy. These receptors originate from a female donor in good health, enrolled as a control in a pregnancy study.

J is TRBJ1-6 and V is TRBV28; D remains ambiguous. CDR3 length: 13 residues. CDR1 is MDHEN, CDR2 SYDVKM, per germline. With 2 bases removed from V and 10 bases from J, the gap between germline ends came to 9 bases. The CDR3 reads CASSLGLTSPLHF. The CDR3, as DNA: TGTGCCAGCAGTTTAGGGCTGACATCACCCCTCCACTTT.

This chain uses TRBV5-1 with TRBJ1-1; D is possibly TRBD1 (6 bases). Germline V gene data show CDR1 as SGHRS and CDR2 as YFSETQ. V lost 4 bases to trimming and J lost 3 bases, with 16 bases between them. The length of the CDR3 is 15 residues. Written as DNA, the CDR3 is TGCGCCAGCAGCGCCGGACAGATTCGTGACACTGAAGCTTTCTTT. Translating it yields CASSAGQIRDTEAFF.

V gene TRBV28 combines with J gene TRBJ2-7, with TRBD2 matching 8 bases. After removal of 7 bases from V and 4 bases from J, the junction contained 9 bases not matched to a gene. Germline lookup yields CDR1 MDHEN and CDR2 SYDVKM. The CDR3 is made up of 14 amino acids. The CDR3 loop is CASTGELAAYEQYF. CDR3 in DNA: TGTGCCAGCACCGGGGAACTAGCGGCGTACGAGCAGTACTTC. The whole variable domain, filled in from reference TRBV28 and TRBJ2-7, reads DVKVTQSSRYLVKRTGEKVFLECVQDMDHENMFWYRQDPGLGLRLIYFSYDVKMKEKGDIPEGYSVSREKKERFSLILESASTNQTSMYLCASTGELAAYEQYFGPGTRLTVT.

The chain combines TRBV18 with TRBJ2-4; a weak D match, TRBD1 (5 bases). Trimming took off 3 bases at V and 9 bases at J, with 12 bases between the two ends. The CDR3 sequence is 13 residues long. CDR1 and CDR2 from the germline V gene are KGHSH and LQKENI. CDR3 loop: CASSPDGQGIQYF. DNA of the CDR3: TGTGCCAGCTCACCCGACGGGCAGGGCATTCAGTACTTC.

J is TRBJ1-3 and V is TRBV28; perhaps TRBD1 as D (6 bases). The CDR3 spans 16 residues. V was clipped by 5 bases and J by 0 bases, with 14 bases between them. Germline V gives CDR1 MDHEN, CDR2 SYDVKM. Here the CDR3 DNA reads TGTGCCAGCAGTCCTGCCGGGGACACCTCTGGAAACACCATATATTTT. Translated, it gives CASSPAGDTSGNTIYF.

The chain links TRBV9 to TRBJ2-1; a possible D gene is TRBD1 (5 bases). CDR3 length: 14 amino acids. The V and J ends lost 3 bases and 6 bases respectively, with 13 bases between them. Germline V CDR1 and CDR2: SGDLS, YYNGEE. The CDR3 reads CASSAIGQANEQFF. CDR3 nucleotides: TGTGCCAGCAGCGCTATCGGACAAGCCAATGAGCAGTTCTTC.

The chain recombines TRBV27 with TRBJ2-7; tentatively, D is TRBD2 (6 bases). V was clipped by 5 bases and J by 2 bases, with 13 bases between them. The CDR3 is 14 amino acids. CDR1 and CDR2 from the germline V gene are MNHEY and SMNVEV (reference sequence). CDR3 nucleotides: TGTGCCAGCAGTCGTAATGGGGGGACCTACGAGCAGTACTTC. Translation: CASSRNGGTYEQYF.

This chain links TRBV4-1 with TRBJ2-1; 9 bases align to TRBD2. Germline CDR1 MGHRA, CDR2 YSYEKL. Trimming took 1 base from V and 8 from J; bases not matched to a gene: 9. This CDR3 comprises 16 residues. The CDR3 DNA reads TGCGCCAGCAGCCAAGGCTGGGGCGGGGGGGGGTATGAGCAGTTCTTC. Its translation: CASSQGWGGGGYEQFF.

This CDR3 is CASSIGGLGSDTQYF. The CDR3 nucleotides are TGTGCCAGTAGTATAGGAGGGCTAGGCTCAGATACGCAGTATTTT. The J gene is TRBJ2-3, the V gene TRBV19; maybe TRBD2 (5 bases). The germline CDR1 and CDR2 sequences are LNHDA and SQIVND (reference sequence). The CDR3 covers 15 residues. The V end lost 1 base, the J end lost 4 bases, and 12 bases lay between the germline ends.

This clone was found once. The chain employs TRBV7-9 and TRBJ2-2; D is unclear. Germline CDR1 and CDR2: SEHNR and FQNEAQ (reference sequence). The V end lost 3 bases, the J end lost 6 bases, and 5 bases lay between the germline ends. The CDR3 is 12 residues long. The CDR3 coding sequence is TGTGCCAGCAGCTTTTCCGCCGGGGAGCTGTTTTTT. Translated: CASSFSAGELFF.

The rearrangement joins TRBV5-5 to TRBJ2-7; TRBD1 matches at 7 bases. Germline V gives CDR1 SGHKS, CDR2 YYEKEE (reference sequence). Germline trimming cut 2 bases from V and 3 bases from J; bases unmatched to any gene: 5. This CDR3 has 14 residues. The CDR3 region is CASSLQGLGYEQYF. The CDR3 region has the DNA TGTGCCAGCAGCTTACAGGGGCTCGGCTACGAGCAGTACTTC.

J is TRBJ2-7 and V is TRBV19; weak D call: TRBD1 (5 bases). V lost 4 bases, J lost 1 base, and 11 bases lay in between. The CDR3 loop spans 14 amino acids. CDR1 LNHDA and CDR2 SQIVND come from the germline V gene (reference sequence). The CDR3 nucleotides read TGTGCCAGTAGTAAGGGGCACAGTTCCTACGAGCAGTACTTC. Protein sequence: CASSKGHSSYEQYF.

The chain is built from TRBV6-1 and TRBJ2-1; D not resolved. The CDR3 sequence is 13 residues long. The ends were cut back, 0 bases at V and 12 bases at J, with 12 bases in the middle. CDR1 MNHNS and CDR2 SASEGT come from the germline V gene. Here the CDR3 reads CASSEARSTGQFF. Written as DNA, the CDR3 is TGTGCCAGCAGTGAAGCACGGAGTACTGGGCAGTTCTTC.

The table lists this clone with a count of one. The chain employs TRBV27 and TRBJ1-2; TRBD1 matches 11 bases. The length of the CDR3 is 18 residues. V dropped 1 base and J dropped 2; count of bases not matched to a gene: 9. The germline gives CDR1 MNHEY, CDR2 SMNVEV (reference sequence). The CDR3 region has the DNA TGTGCCAGCAGTTTATTGGGGGACAGGGGGAGGGCGAACTATGGCTACACCTTC. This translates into CASSLLGDRGRANYGYTF.

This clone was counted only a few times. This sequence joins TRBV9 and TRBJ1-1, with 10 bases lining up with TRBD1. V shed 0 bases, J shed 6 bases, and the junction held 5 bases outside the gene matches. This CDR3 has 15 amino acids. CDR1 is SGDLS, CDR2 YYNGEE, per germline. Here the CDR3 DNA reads TGTGCCAGCAGCGTAGAGGGACAGGGGATTGCTGAAGCTTTCTTT. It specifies CASSVEGQGIAEAFF.

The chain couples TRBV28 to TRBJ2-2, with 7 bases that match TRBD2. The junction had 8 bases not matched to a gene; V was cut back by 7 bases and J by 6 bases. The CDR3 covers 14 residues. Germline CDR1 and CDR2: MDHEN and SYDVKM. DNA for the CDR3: TGTGCCAGCACAAAAGCGGGAAGCGCCGGGGAGCTGTTTTTT. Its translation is CASTKAGSAGELFF.

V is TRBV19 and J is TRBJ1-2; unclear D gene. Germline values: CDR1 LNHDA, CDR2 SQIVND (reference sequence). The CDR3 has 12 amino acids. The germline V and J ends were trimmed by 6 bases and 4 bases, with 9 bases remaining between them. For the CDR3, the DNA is TGTGCCAGTAGATTTTCTAGCTATGGCTACACCTTC. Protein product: CASRFSSYGYTF.

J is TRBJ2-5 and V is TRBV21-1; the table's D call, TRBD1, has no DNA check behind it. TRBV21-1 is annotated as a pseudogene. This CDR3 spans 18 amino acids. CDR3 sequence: CASSKEKALEGAQETQYF. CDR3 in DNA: TGTGCCAGCAGCAAAGAGAAGGCTCTCGAGGGGGCCCAAGAGACCCAGTACTTC.

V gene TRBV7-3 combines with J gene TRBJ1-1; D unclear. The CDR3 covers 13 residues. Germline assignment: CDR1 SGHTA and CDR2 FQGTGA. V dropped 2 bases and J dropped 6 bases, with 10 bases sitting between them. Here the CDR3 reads CASSLSGLSEAFF. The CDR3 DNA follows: TGTGCCAGCAGCTTATCGGGGTTGTCTGAAGCTTTCTTT. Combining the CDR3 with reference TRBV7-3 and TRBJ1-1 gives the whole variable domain GAGVSQTPSNKVTEKGKYVELRCDPISGHTALYWYRQSLGQGPEFLIYFQGTGAADDSGLPNDRFFAVRPEGSVSTLKIQRTERGDSAVYLCASSLSGLSEAFFGQGTRLTVV.

The CDR3 DNA follows: TGTGCCAGCACAAGGGACAGGGGGCAAGGAGATACGCAGTATTTT. This gives the protein CASTRDRGQGDTQYF. This chain links TRBV2 with TRBJ2-3, with 12 positions matching TRBD1. This CDR3 has 15 residues. The germline CDR1 and CDR2 sequences are SNHLY and FYNNEI. Losses at the gene ends were 7 bases for V and 5 bases for J; bases not matched to a gene: 7.

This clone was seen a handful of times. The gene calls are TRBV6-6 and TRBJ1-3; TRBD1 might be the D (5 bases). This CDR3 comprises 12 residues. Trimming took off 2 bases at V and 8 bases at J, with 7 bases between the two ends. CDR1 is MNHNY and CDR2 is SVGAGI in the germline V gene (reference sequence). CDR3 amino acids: CASSYRGHTIYF. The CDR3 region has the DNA TGTGCCAGCAGTTACAGGGGCCACACCATATATTTT.

CDR3: CASSQGGSGNTIYF. The CDR3 DNA reads as TGTGCCAGCAGCCAAGGGGGCTCTGGAAACACCATATATTTT. The chain joins TRBV25-1 to TRBJ1-3; tentative D call: TRBD1 (6 bases). There are 14 residues in the CDR3. Germline loops: CDR1 MGHDK, CDR2 SYGVNS. Between the trimmed V and J ends, which lost 6 bases and 0 bases, there was a span of 9 bases. The variable domain in full, completed from reference TRBV25-1 and TRBJ1-3, reads EADIYQTPRYLVIGTGKKITLECSQTMGHDKMYWYQQDPGMELHLIHYSYGVNSTEKGDLSSESTVSRIRTEHFPLTLESARPSHTSQYLCASSQGGSGNTIYFGEGSWLTVV.

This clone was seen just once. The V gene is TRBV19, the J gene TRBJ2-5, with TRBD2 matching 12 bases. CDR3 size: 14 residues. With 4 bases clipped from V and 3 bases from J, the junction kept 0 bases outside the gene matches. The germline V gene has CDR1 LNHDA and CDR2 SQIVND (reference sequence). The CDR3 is CASSRLAGEETQYF. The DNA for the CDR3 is TGTGCCAGTAGTAGACTAGCGGGAGAAGAGACCCAGTACTTC.